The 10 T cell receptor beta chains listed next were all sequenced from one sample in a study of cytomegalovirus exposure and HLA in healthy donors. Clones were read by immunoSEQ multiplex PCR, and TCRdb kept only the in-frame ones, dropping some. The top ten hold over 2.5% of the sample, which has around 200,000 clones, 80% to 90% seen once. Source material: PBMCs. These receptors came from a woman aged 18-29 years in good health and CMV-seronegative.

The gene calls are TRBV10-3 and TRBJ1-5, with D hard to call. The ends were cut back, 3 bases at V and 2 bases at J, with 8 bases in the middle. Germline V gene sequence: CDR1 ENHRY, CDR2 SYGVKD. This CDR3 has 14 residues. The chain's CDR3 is CAISDGSGNQPQHF. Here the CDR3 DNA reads TGTGCCATCAGTGATGGGAGCGGCAATCAGCCCCAGCATTTT.

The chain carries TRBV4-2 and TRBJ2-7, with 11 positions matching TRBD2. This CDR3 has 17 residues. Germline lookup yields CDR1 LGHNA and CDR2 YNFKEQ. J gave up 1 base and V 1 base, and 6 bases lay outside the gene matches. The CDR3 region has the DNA TGTGCCAGCAGCCAAGGTTGGGGACTAGCGGCTTCCTACGAGCAGTACTTC. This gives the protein CASSQGWGLAASYEQYF.

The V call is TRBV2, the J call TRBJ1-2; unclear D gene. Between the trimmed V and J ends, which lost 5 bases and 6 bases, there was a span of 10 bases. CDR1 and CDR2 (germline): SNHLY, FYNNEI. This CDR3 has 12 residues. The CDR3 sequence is CASSHDTDGYTF. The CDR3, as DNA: TGTGCCAGCAGTCACGATACAGATGGCTACACCTTC. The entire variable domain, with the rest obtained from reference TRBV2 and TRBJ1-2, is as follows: EPEVTQTPSHQVTQMGQEVILRCVPISNHLYFYWYRQILGQKVEFLVSFYNNEISEKSEIFDDQFSVERPDGSNFTLKIRSTKLEDSAMYFCASSHDTDGYTFGSGTRLTVV.

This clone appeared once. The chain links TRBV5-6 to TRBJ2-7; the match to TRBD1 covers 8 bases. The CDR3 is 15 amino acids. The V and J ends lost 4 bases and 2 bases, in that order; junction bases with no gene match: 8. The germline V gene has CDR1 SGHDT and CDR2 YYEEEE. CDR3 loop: CASSLATGVTYEQYF. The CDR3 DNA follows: TGTGCCAGCAGCCTCGCGACAGGGGTGACCTACGAGCAGTACTTC.

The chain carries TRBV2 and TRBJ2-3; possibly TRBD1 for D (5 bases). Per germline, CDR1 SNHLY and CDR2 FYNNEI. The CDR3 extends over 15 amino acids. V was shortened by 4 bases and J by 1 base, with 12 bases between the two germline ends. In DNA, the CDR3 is TGTGCCAGCAGTGTGGTAGGGGTCCGCACAGATACGCAGTATTTT. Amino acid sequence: CASSVVGVRTDTQYF.

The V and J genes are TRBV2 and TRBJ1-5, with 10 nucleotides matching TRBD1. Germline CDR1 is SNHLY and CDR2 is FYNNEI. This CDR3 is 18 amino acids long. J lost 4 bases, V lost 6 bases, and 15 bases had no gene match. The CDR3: CASSVRDRGLRLNQPQHF. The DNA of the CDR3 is TGTGCCAGCAGCGTCCGGGACAGGGGCCTTCGATTAAATCAGCCCCAGCATTTT.

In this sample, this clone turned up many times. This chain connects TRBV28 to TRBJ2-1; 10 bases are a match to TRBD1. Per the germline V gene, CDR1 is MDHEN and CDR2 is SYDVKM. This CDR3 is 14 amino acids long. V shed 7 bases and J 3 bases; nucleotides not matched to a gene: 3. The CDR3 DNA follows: TGTGCCAGCAAGGACAGGGGGAACTACAATGAGCAGTTCTTC. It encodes CASKDRGNYNEQFF.

The CDR3, as DNA: TGCGCCAGCAGCCATTCTACTAGCGGGAGGGACACAGATACGCAGTATTTT. Translated, it gives CASSHSTSGRDTDTQYF. V is TRBV5-1 and J is TRBJ2-3, with 13 bases matching TRBD2. Germline V gene data show CDR1 as SGHRS and CDR2 as YFSETQ. V trimming: 4 bases; J trimming: 2 bases; junction bases outside the gene matches: 7. This CDR3 spans 17 amino acids.

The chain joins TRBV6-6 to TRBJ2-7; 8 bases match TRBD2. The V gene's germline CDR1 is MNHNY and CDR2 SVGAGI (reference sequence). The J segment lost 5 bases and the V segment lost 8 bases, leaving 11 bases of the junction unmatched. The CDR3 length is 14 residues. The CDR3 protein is CASHPGGAADEQYF. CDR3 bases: TGTGCCAGCCACCCCGGGGGGGCTGCCGACGAGCAGTACTTC.

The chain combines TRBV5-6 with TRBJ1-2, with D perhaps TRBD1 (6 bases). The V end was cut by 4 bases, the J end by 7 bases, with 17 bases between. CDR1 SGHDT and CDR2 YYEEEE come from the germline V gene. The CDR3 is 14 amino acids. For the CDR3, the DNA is TGTGCCAGCAGCAACTACGACAGGCCGGGTGGCTACACCTTC. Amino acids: CASSNYDRPGGYTF.